This TCR beta chain appears in the sequencing data of a study of human T cells and chemical hapten exposure. This clonotype was recorded at least ten times. The germline V and J ends were trimmed by 5 bases and 5 bases, with 10 bases remaining between them. Germline loops: CDR1 MGHDK, CDR2 SYGVNS. This CDR3 is 14 amino acids long. TCRdb reanalysed the RACE reads using MiXCR and keeps one entry per CDR3 protein. The sample carries more than 70,000 distinct CDR3 sequences, about a tenth recorded once. This sample's time point: patch test 3, about 24 weeks after DPC sensitization. Indicated treatment: therapeutic diphenylcyclopropenone sensitization with weekly scalp DPC.

The chain recombines TRBV25-1 with TRBJ1-6, with D maybe TRBD1 (5 bases). The receptor's source is a woman in her 30s with alopecia areata. Some clones in this sample may be carry-over from other donors' samples. The specimen was whole blood, collected in connection with sensitization to the hapten diphenylcyclopropenone (DPC). The CDR3 loop is CASSRGRDNSPLHF. The CDR3 nucleotides are TGTGCCAGCAGTCGCGGCAGGGATAATTCACCCCTCCACTTT.